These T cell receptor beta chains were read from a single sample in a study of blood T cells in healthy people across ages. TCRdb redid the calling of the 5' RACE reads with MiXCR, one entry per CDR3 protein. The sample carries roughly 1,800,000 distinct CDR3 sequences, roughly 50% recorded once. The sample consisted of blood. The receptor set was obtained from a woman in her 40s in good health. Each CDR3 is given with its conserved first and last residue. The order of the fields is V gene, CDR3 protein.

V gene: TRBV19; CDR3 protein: CASSGTANAKFSSYNSPLHF
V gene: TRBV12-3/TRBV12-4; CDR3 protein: CASSSVTGGFRYGYTF
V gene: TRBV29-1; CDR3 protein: CSVEMDSSYNEQFF
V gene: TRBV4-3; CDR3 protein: CASSQEIQSEQYF
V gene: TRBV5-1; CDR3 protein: CASSPIGPGGGKLREQYF
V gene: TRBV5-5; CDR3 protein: CASSLEGEPYGYTF
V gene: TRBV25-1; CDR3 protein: CASRGTGGRQETQYF
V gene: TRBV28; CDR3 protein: CASTPGGTTDTQYF
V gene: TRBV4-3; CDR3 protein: CASSVGGMGQYF
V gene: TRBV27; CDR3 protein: CASTLGQTQYF